One sample yielded the 9 T cell receptor beta chains listed below, sequenced in a study of blood T cell repertoires in COVID-19. Data came from immunoSEQ multiplex PCR; TCRdb stores just in-frame clones and leaves some out. The sample includes about 300,000 clones, 89% seen only once; the top ten take about 6%. Sequences were obtained from peripheral blood. The receptor source for this set is a man younger than 35 who had recovered from COVID-19.

This chain uses TRBV6-5 with TRBJ2-3; 11 bases are a match to TRBD2. The V gene's germline CDR1 is MNHEY and CDR2 SVGAGI. Trimming cost V 6 bases and J 10 bases; bases outside gene matches: 12. CDR3 length: 15 amino acids. The CDR3 region is CASRSTSGGYLAQYF. CDR3 bases: TGTGCCAGCAGGTCCACTAGCGGGGGCTACTTGGCGCAGTATTTT.

The chain is built from TRBV6-5 and TRBJ2-1; 12 nucleotides match TRBD2. The CDR3 consists of 16 residues. The junction had 6 bases not matched to a gene; V was cut back by 4 bases and J by 5 bases. Germline V gene sequence: CDR1 MNHEY, CDR2 SVGAGI. CDR3 sequence: CASSFWTSGANNEQFF. The CDR3 DNA is TGTGCCAGCAGTTTTTGGACTAGCGGGGCGAACAATGAGCAGTTCTTC.

The CDR3 sequence is CASSVEQGNTIYF. DNA for the CDR3: TGTGCCAGCAGCGTAGAACAGGGAAACACCATATATTTT. The V and J genes are TRBV9 and TRBJ1-3; unclear D gene. CDR3 size: 13 residues. Germline CDR1 reads SGDLS; CDR2 reads YYNGEE. Deletions cut 0 bases from V and 4 bases from J, with 5 bases between.

The genes are TRBV21-1 and TRBJ2-7; the table's TRBD1 call for D was not verified on the DNA. TRBV21-1 is designated a pseudogene. This CDR3 has 13 residues. In DNA, the CDR3 is TGTGCCAGCAGCAATGGGACAGGCCACGAGCAGTACTTC. Its protein is CASSNGTGHEQYF.

V gene TRBV4-1 combines with J gene TRBJ2-1, with 7 bases lining up with TRBD1. This CDR3 comprises 17 residues. Trimming at V came to 4 bases and at J to 6 bases, leaving 15 bases not matched to a gene. Germline V gene sequence: CDR1 MGHRA, CDR2 YSYEKL. This CDR3 reads CASSPRGGAPSLNEQFF. Written as DNA, the CDR3 is TGCGCCAGCAGCCCAAGAGGGGGCGCCCCCAGTCTCAATGAGCAGTTCTTC.

CDR3 coding DNA: TGTGCCAGCAGCCAAGAGATGTCAGGGTGGGGCAATGAGCAGTTCTTC. This sequence encodes CASSQEMSGWGNEQFF. This rearrangement joins TRBV4-2 to TRBJ2-1; D possibly corresponds to TRBD1 (5 bases). The CDR3 consists of 16 residues. CDR1 and CDR2 (germline): LGHNA, YNFKEQ. Trimming took off 0 bases at V and 6 bases at J, with 15 bases between the two ends.

The V call is TRBV5-1, the J call TRBJ2-1, with TRBD1 identical over 8 bases. V lost 1 base, J lost 4 bases, and 4 bases stayed unmatched. The CDR3 consists of 15 residues. Germline CDR1 reads SGHRS; CDR2 reads YFSETQ. Written as DNA, the CDR3 is TGCGCCAGCAGCTTGACGGGACAGGATTACAATGAGCAGTTCTTC. Its protein is CASSLTGQDYNEQFF.

The chain has TRBV7-2 and TRBJ1-2; possible D gene TRBD1, 5 bases. The CDR3 is 16 amino acids. Germline CDR1 is SGHTA and CDR2 is FQGNSA. Deletions cut 3 bases from V and 2 bases from J, with 16 bases between. The CDR3 loop is CASSLSFAAGNYGYTF. CDR3 bases: TGTGCCAGCAGCTTGTCATTCGCGGCAGGGAACTATGGCTACACCTTC. Based on the CDR3 plus reference TRBV7-2 and TRBJ1-2, the full variable domain is GAGVSQSPSNKVTEKGKDVELRCDPISGHTALYWYRQSLGQGLEFLIYFQGNSAPDKSGLPSDRFSAERTGGSVSTLTIQRTQQEDSAVYLCASSLSFAAGNYGYTFGSGTRLTVV.

The chain employs TRBV2 and TRBJ2-1; 7 positions agree with TRBD2. CDR3 length: 14 amino acids. Germline assignment: CDR1 SNHLY and CDR2 FYNNEI. J was trimmed by 4 bases and V by 1 base; bases with no gene match: 1. The chain's CDR3 is CASSEGTRYNEQFF. The DNA for the CDR3 is TGTGCCAGCAGTGAAGGGACTAGATACAATGAGCAGTTCTTC. The whole variable domain, remainder taken from reference TRBV2 and TRBJ2-1, is EPEVTQTPSHQVTQMGQEVILRCVPISNHLYFYWYRQILGQKVEFLVSFYNNEISEKSEIFDDQFSVERPDGSNFTLKIRSTKLEDSAMYFCASSEGTRYNEQFFGPGTRLTVL.